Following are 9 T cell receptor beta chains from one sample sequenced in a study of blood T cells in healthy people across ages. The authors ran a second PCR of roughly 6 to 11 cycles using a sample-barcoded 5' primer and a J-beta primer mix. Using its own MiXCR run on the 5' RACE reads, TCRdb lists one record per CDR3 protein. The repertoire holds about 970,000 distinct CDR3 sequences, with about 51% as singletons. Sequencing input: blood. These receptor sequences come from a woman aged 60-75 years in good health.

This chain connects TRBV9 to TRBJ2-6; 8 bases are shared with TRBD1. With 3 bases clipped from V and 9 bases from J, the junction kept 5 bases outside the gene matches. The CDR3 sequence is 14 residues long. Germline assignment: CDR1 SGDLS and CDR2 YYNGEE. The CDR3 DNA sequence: TGTGCCAGCAGCGGGGACAGGCTCTTCAACGTCCTGACTTTC. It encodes CASSGDRLFNVLTF.

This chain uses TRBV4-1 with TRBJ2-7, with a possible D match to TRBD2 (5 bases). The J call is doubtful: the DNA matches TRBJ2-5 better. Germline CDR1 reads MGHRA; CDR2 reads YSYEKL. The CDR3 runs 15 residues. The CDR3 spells CASSQVCGAEETQYF. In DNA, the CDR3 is TGCGCCAGCAGCCAAGTTTGTGGAGCGGAAGAGACCCAGTACTTC.

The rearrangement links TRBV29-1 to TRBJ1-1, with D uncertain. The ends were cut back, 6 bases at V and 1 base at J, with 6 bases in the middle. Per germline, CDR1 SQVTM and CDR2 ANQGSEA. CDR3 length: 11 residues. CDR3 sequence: CSVHRNTEAFF. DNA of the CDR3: TGCAGCGTACATAGGAACACTGAAGCTTTCTTT.

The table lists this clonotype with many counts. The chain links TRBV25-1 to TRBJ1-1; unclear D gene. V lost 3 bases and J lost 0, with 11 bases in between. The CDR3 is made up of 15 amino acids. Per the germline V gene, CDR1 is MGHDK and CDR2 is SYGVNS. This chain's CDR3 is CASSEPGRLNTEAFF. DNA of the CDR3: TGTGCCAGCAGTGAGCCTGGACGGCTGAACACTGAAGCTTTCTTT.

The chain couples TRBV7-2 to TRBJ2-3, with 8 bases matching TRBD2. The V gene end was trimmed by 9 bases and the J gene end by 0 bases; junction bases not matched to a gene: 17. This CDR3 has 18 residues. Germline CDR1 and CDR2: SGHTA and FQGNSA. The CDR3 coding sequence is TGTGCCAGTAGCGTATCCTTAGCGGGATCAGCTAGCACAGATACGCAGTATTTT. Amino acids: CASSVSLAGSASTDTQYF.

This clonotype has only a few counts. The chain's CDR3 is CASSSGLAQFF. CDR3 sequence (DNA): TGTGCCAGCAGTTCCGGACTGGCGCAGTTCTTC. V gene TRBV28 combines with J gene TRBJ2-1, with D perhaps TRBD2 (5 bases). V lost 4 bases and J 12 bases, leaving 10 bases between the germline ends. The germline CDR1 and CDR2 sequences are MDHEN and SYDVKM. The length of the CDR3 is 11 residues.

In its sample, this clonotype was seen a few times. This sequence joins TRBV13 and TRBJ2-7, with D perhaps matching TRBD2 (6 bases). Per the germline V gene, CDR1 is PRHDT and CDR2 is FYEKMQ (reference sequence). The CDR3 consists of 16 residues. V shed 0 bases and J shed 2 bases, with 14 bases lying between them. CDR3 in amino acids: CASSLGTGLFAYEQYF. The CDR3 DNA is TGTGCCAGCAGCTTAGGGACGGGACTTTTTGCCTACGAGCAGTACTTC.

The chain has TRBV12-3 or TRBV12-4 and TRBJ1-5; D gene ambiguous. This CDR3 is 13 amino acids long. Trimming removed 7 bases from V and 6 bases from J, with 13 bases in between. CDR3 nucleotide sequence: TGTGCCAGCACTTTCGGCAGGCGTCAGCCCCAGCATTTT. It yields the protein CASTFGRRQPQHF.

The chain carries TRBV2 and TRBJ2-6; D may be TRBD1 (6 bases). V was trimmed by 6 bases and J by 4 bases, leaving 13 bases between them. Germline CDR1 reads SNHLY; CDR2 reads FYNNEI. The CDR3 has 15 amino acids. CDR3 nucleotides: TGTGCCAGCAGGGACAGCACCTGGGGGGCCAACGTCCTGACTTTC. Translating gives CASRDSTWGANVLTF. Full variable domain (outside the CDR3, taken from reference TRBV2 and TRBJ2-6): EPEVTQTPSHQVTQMGQEVILRCVPISNHLYFYWYRQILGQKVEFLVSFYNNEISEKSEIFDDQFSVERPDGSNFTLKIRSTKLEDSAMYFCASRDSTWGANVLTFGAGSRLTVL.